The 27 T cell receptor beta chains listed next were all sequenced from one sample in a study of cytomegalovirus exposure and HLA in healthy donors. Only in-frame clones appear in the TCRdb table, and some are missing; sequencing was by immunoSEQ multiplex PCR. The sample has 250,000 to 350,000 clones, approximately 90% seen once. Sequences were obtained from PBMCs. The receptors stem from a young woman in good health and CMV-seronegative.

The chain joins TRBV30 to TRBJ2-1, with TRBD2 matching 9 bases. CDR1 is GTSNPN and CDR2 is SVGIG in the germline V gene (reference sequence). Unmatched junction bases numbered 6, after V lost 2 bases and J lost 4 bases. The CDR3 is 15 amino acids. Written as DNA, the CDR3 is TGTGCCTGGAGTTGGGCTAGCGGGATATACAATGAGCAGTTCTTC. Translation: CAWSWASGIYNEQFF. Looking up the rest from reference TRBV30 and TRBJ2-1 gives the full variable domain: SQTIHQWPATLVQPVGSPLSLECTVEGTSNPNLYWYRQAAGRGLQLLFYSVGIGQISSEVPQNLSASRPQDRQFILSSKKLLLSDSGFYLCAWSWASGIYNEQFFGPGTRLTVL.

This chain uses TRBV19 with TRBJ2-7; 10 nucleotides align to TRBD1. CDR1 and CDR2 from the germline V gene are LNHDA and SQIVND (reference sequence). The CDR3 totals 16 residues. The ends lost 1 base at V and 6 bases at J; junction bases unmatched: 9. The CDR3 is CASSIGFPGQGTEQYF. The CDR3 DNA is TGTGCCAGTAGTATAGGATTCCCGGGACAGGGGACCGAGCAGTACTTC.

The chain employs TRBV11-2 and TRBJ2-7, with 8 bases identical to TRBD1. Trimming cost V 4 bases and J 3 bases; bases outside gene matches: 11. The germline V gene has CDR1 SGHAT and CDR2 FQNNGV. CDR3 length: 16 residues. CDR3 DNA sequence: TGTGCCAGCAGCTCGAAAAGGACAGGGCTGGTCTACGAGCAGTACTTC. Translated: CASSSKRTGLVYEQYF. The full variable domain, with the rest looked up from reference TRBV11-2 and TRBJ2-7, is EAGVAQSPRYKIIEKRQSVAFWCNPISGHATLYWYQQILGQGPKLLIQFQNNGVVDDSQLPKDRFSAERLKGVDSTLKIQPAKLEDSAVYLCASSSKRTGLVYEQYFGPGTRLTVT.

The V call is TRBV11-3, the J call TRBJ2-2; D remains unclear. Between the trimmed V and J ends, which lost 2 bases and 7 bases, there was a span of 8 bases. Germline V gene lookup returns CDR1 SGHNT and CDR2 YENEEA. CDR3 size: 13 residues. CDR3 protein: CASSLLPGGELFF. The CDR3 DNA is TGTGCCAGCAGCTTACTACCCGGCGGGGAGCTGTTTTTT.

V is TRBV5-6 and J is TRBJ1-2, with TRBD1 identical over 7 bases. The CDR3 length is 16 residues. The germline gives CDR1 SGHDT, CDR2 YYEEEE. Trimming at V came to 3 bases and at J to 6 bases, leaving 14 bases not matched to a gene. This CDR3 is CASSSSLRDRVDGYTF. The CDR3 region has the DNA TGTGCCAGCAGCTCCTCCCTACGCGACAGGGTCGATGGCTACACCTTC.

The rearrangement links TRBV30 to TRBJ2-7; D ambiguous. In germline, CDR1 is GTSNPN, CDR2 SVGIG (reference sequence). V lost 2 bases and J 7 bases, leaving 15 bases between the germline ends. The length of the CDR3 is 13 residues. The CDR3 DNA reads as TGTGCCTGGAGTTTCAGGCGAACGCGTGAGCAGTACTTC. This sequence encodes CAWSFRRTREQYF. The complete variable domain, with remaining parts taken from reference TRBV30 and TRBJ2-7, reads SQTIHQWPATLVQPVGSPLSLECTVEGTSNPNLYWYRQAAGRGLQLLFYSVGIGQISSEVPQNLSASRPQDRQFILSSKKLLLSDSGFYLCAWSFRRTREQYFGPGTRLTVT.

The chain couples TRBV18 to TRBJ2-1; 11 positions match TRBD2. Trimming took 3 bases from V and 4 from J; bases not matched to a gene: 2. The CDR3 has 15 amino acids. Germline assignment: CDR1 KGHSH and CDR2 LQKENI. CDR3 sequence (DNA): TGTGCCAGCTCACCCCCTAGCGGGGGGTACAATGAGCAGTTCTTC. Its translation: CASSPPSGGYNEQFF. Supplemented by reference TRBV18 and TRBJ2-1, the full variable domain reads NAGVMQNPRHLVRRRGQEARLRCSPMKGHSHVYWYRQLPEEGLKFMVYLQKENIIDESGMPKERFSAEFPKEGPSILRIQQVVRGDSAAYFCASSPPSGGYNEQFFGPGTRLTVL.

J is TRBJ1-1 and V is TRBV6-6; TRBD1 agrees at 10 bases. Germline V gene lookup returns CDR1 MNHNY and CDR2 SVGAGI (reference sequence). Germline trimming cut 4 bases from V and 6 bases from J; bases unmatched to any gene: 8. The CDR3 is 15 residues long. CDR3 nucleotide sequence: TGTGCCAGCAGTTGGGGACAGGGGCGTGGGGCTGAAGCTTTCTTT. Translated, it gives CASSWGQGRGAEAFF.

This clone was picked up one time. The J gene is TRBJ2-7, the V gene TRBV6-1; D is undetermined. The CDR3 has 12 residues. Germline V CDR1 and CDR2: MNHNS, SASEGT. The ends were cut back, 3 bases at V and 4 bases at J, with 7 bases in the middle. CDR3 sequence: CASSDRVYEQYF. Here the CDR3 DNA reads TGTGCCAGCAGTGATCGCGTTTACGAGCAGTACTTC.

The sample holds a few counts of this clone. This chain uses TRBV11-2 with TRBJ2-7; 7 nucleotides agree with TRBD2. V dropped 1 base and J dropped 7; count of bases not matched to a gene: 10. The CDR3 spans 15 residues. CDR1 and CDR2 (germline): SGHAT, FQNNGV. CDR3 amino acids: CASSLGAAGVGEQYF. The CDR3 nucleotides read TGTGCCAGCAGCTTAGGTGCGGCGGGAGTGGGTGAGCAGTACTTC. The whole variable domain, remainder taken from reference TRBV11-2 and TRBJ2-7, is EAGVAQSPRYKIIEKRQSVAFWCNPISGHATLYWYQQILGQGPKLLIQFQNNGVVDDSQLPKDRFSAERLKGVDSTLKIQPAKLEDSAVYLCASSLGAAGVGEQYFGPGTRLTVT.

In the case of this clone: A much bigger clone sits one base away, suggesting this may be a read error. The chain links TRBV6-4 to TRBJ2-1; 9 nucleotides match TRBD1. This CDR3 comprises 14 residues. The germline CDR1 and CDR2 sequences are MRHNA and SNTAGT. V dropped 2 bases and J dropped 6; count of bases not matched to a gene: 2. The DNA of the CDR3 is TGTGCCAGCAGTGACGCGACAGGGGGCAATGAGCAGTTCTTC. It is translated as CASSDATGGNEQFF.

The rearrangement links TRBV7-6 to TRBJ1-1, with 12 bases identical to TRBD1. This CDR3 is built from 18 residues. The V gene's germline CDR1 is SGHVS and CDR2 FNYEAQ. V dropped 1 base and J dropped 6; count of bases not matched to a gene: 12. The CDR3 sequence is CASSLVVGTGGLGAEAFF. The DNA of the CDR3 is TGTGCCAGCAGCTTAGTGGTTGGGACAGGGGGCCTCGGTGCTGAAGCTTTCTTT.

The rearrangement joins TRBV5-6 to TRBJ2-3; 8 nucleotides line up with TRBD1. The J segment lost 4 bases and the V segment lost 2 bases, leaving 6 bases of the junction unmatched. This CDR3 has 15 residues. Germline CDR1 is SGHDT and CDR2 is YYEEEE. The CDR3 DNA reads as TGTGCCAGCAGCTTACAGGGGGATGGCGCAGATACGCAGTATTTT. Its protein is CASSLQGDGADTQYF.

This clone was observed a single time. The chain employs TRBV7-2 and TRBJ2-5; no definite D call. CDR1 and CDR2 from the germline V gene are SGHTA and FQGNSA. CDR3 size: 12 residues. V shed 1 base and J shed 4 bases, with 4 bases lying between them. DNA of the CDR3: TGTGCCAGCAGCTTAGTCGGAGAGACCCAGTACTTC. Translated: CASSLVGETQYF.

About this clone: In the same sample, other DNA sequences code for this CDR3. The genes are TRBV6-1 and TRBJ2-7; 11 nucleotides agree with TRBD2. J was trimmed by 2 bases and V by 4 bases; bases with no gene match: 4. CDR3 size: 15 residues. Germline CDR1 is MNHNS and CDR2 is SASEGT. The DNA for the CDR3 is TGTGCCAGCAGTGCACTAGCGGGGGCTACCTACGAGCAGTACTTC. This encodes CASSALAGATYEQYF.

The J gene is TRBJ1-2, the V gene TRBV29-1; 8 bases line up with TRBD1. Germline CDR1 is SQVTM and CDR2 is ANQGSEA. Losses at the gene ends were 0 bases for V and 6 bases for J; bases not matched to a gene: 9. The CDR3 contains 15 residues. CDR3 nucleotides: TGCAGCGTTGAAGATCTAATGGCAGGGGGCCATGGCTACACCTTC. Translated: CSVEDLMAGGHGYTF.

V usage is TRBV18 and J usage is TRBJ2-1; D may be TRBD2 (6 bases). Trimming stripped 3 bases from V and 4 bases from J, with 16 bases between. CDR3 length: 16 residues. Germline V gene sequence: CDR1 KGHSH, CDR2 LQKENI. The CDR3 DNA reads as TGTGCCAGCTCACCCCGTACCGGGAGCCGGTACAATGAGCAGTTCTTC. Its translation: CASSPRTGSRYNEQFF. The full variable domain, with the rest looked up from reference TRBV18 and TRBJ2-1, is NAGVMQNPRHLVRRRGQEARLRCSPMKGHSHVYWYRQLPEEGLKFMVYLQKENIIDESGMPKERFSAEFPKEGPSILRIQQVVRGDSAAYFCASSPRTGSRYNEQFFGPGTRLTVL.

This sequence joins TRBV10-3 and TRBJ1-2; 8 bases fit TRBD1. The CDR3 extends over 12 amino acids. The trim removed 6 bases at V and 8 bases at J, leaving 5 bases unmatched. CDR1 and CDR2 (germline): ENHRY, SYGVKD. CDR3 nucleotide sequence: TGTGCCATCAGAGAGACAGGGGACGGCTACACCTTC. It translates to CAIRETGDGYTF.

The gene calls are TRBV4-1 and TRBJ2-7, with D unresolved. The germline gives CDR1 MGHRA, CDR2 YSYEKL. Trimming removed 1 base from V and 4 bases from J, with 8 bases in between. The length of the CDR3 is 13 residues. This CDR3 is CASSQVSQYEQYF. The CDR3 region has the DNA TGCGCCAGCAGCCAAGTATCGCAGTACGAGCAGTACTTC.

The chain employs TRBV7-3 and TRBJ2-7, with D perhaps TRBD2 (5 bases). The ends were cut back, 4 bases at V and 6 bases at J, with 13 bases in the middle. The length of the CDR3 is 13 residues. Germline assignment: CDR1 SGHTA and CDR2 FQGTGA. The DNA of the CDR3 is TGTGCCAGCAGCTCAAGTCCGGGGTTCGAGCAGTACTTC. Residues: CASSSSPGFEQYF.

In this sample, this clone turned up many times. Within the sample, other DNA sequences also encode this same CDR3. The rearrangement joins TRBV7-2 to TRBJ2-7; D gene ambiguous. Germline CDR1 is SGHTA and CDR2 is FQGNSA. The CDR3 is 11 amino acids. Trimming removed 5 bases from V and 1 base from J, with 3 bases in between. DNA for the CDR3: TGTGCCAGCAGCCCATCCTACGAGCAGTACTTC. Protein product: CASSPSYEQYF.

The V and J genes are TRBV6-5 and TRBJ2-7; 11 nucleotides match TRBD1. CDR1 is MNHEY and CDR2 is SVGAGI in the germline V gene. The CDR3 is made up of 14 amino acids. The ends lost 2 bases at V and 4 bases at J; junction bases unmatched: 1. In nucleotides, the CDR3 is TGTGCCAGCAGTTACAGGGACAGGGGGTACGAGCAGTACTTC. Its translation: CASSYRDRGYEQYF.

This clone was seen once. The CDR3 loop is CASSLAINRDTEAFF. The CDR3 nucleotides are TGTGCCAGCAGCTTGGCCATCAACAGGGACACTGAAGCTTTCTTT. The chain joins TRBV5-6 to TRBJ1-1, with TRBD1 as a possible D gene (6 bases). This CDR3 contains 15 residues. Trimming cost V 0 bases and J 3 bases, with 12 bases left between them. Per the germline V gene, CDR1 is SGHDT and CDR2 is YYEEEE.

The chain couples TRBV7-2 to TRBJ2-7; D is unclear. V lost 4 bases and J 3 bases, leaving 4 bases between the germline ends. CDR1 is SGHTA, CDR2 FQGNSA, per germline. The CDR3 extends over 11 amino acids. CDR3 in amino acids: CASSSFYEQYF. DNA for the CDR3: TGTGCCAGCAGCTCATTCTACGAGCAGTACTTC.

This clone is a singleton in its sample. The chain couples TRBV9 to TRBJ1-1, with TRBD1 matching 9 bases. CDR3 length: 14 residues. V shed 5 bases, J shed 5 bases, and the junction held 7 bases outside the gene matches. Per the germline V gene, CDR1 is SGDLS and CDR2 is YYNGEE. The CDR3, as DNA: TGTGCCAGCAGTCTGATGGACAGGGGTACTGAAGCTTTCTTT. This translates into CASSLMDRGTEAFF.

The chain has TRBV13 and TRBJ2-5, with D hard to call. The CDR3 runs to 17 residues. V was pared by 4 bases and J by 4 bases, with 22 bases between. The germline CDR1 and CDR2 sequences are PRHDT and FYEKMQ (reference sequence). The CDR3 region has the DNA TGTGCCAGCAGCTCTAAGAACCAACTTTCAACCCGAGAGACCCAGTACTTC. The encoded protein is CASSSKNQLSTRETQYF.

J is TRBJ2-1 and V is TRBV5-8; TRBD2 agrees at 7 bases. Germline V gene lookup returns CDR1 SGHTS and CDR2 YDEGEE. The CDR3 is 14 amino acids. After removal of 2 bases from V and 8 bases from J, the junction contained 7 bases not matched to a gene. The CDR3 loop is CASSFRQGGDEQFF. Written as DNA, the CDR3 is TGTGCCAGCAGCTTTAGGCAGGGAGGGGATGAGCAGTTCTTC. The whole variable domain, remainder taken from reference TRBV5-8 and TRBJ2-1, is EAGVTQSPTHLIKTRGQQATLRCSPISGHTSVYWYQQALGLGLQFLLWYDEGEERNRGNFPPRFSGRQFPNYSSELNVNALELEDSALYLCASSFRQGGDEQFFGPGTRLTVL.